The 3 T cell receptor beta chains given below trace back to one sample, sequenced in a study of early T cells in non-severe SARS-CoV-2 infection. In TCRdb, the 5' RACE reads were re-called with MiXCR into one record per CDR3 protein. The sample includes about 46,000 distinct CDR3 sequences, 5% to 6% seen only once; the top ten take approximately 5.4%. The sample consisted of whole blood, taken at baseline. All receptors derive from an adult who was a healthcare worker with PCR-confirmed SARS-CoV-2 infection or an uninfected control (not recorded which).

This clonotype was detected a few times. CDR3 loop: CAWSVQGETQYF. In nucleotides, the CDR3 is TGTGCCTGGAGTGTACAGGGGGAGACCCAGTACTTC. The genes are TRBV30 and TRBJ2-5; TRBD1 aligns across 7 bases. With 0 bases clipped from V and 5 bases from J, the junction kept 0 bases outside the gene matches. The germline gives CDR1 GTSNPN, CDR2 SVGIG (reference sequence). The CDR3 sequence is 12 residues long.

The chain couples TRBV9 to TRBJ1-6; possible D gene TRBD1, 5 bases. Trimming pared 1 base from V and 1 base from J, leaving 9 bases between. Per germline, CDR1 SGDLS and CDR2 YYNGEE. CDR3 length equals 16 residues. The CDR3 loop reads CASSVTGESYNSPLHF. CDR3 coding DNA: TGTGCCAGCAGCGTAACGGGGGAATCCTATAATTCACCCCTCCACTTT.

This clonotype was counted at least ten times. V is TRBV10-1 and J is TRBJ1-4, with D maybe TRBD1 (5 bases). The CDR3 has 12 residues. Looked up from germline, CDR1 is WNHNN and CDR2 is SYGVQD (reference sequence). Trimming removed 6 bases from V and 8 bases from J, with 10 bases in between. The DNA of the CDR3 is TGCGCCAGCAGGGGGACCGAGGAAAAACTGTTTTTT. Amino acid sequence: CASRGTEEKLFF.